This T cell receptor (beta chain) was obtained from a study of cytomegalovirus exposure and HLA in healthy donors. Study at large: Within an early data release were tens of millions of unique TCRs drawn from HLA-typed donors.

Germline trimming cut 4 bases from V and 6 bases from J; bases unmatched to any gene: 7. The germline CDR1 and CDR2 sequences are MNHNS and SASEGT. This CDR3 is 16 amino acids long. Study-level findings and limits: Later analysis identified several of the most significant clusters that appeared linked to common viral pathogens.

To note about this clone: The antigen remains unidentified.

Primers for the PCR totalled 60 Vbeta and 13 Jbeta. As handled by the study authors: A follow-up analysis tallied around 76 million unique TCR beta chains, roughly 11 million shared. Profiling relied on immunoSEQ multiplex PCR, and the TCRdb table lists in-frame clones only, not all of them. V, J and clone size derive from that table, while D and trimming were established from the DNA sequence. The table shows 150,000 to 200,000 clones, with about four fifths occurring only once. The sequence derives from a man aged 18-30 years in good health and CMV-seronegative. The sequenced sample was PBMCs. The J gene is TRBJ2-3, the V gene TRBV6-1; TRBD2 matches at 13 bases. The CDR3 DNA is TGTGCCAGCAGTGGACTAGCGGGGGGCTTACGGGATACGCAGTATTTT. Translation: CASSGLAGGLRDTQYF.